This T cell receptor (beta chain) was recorded in a study of blood T cell repertoires in COVID-19 (dated by TCRdb to between 2020 and 2021). General notes on the study: Collaborator samples came from the United States, Italy and Spain and covered acute and convalescent phases of COVID-19. The prospective study material was composed of cDNA or gDNA derived from T cells, B-cell-depleted T cells, or PBMCs. Subjects who had been exposed to COVID-19, were actively infected with it, or had recovered from it provided the deeply sampled blood TCRbeta repertoires that made up the dataset. The repertoires were released in a freely available public database meant as a resource for research on the immune response to SARS-CoV-2. The samples were drawn from the first 160 participants of the ongoing ImmuneRACE study and from 1,254 subjects provided by 6 global collaborators. A de-identified subject ID, COVID-19 status, age in years and sex were almost always included in the sample metadata. Where available, HLA class I and class II types were taken from metadata supplied by the sample provider and were not determined by assay-based typing. Findings and caveats that apply to the study as a whole: How much clinical and demographic metadata was included differed by source and by participant, and the metadata was provided uncurated.

A note on this clone: Its antigen specificity is not known. The record has no base qualities; no much larger clone is one base away.

TCRbeta CDR3 regions were amplified from genomic DNA using the immunoSEQ Assay, a bias-controlled multiplex PCR. From the authors' description of their analysis: Nucleated cell counts per sample were estimated from amplification of reference gene primers within the assay. To quantify the absolute abundance of each unique TCRbeta CDR3 rearrangement, sequence reads were collapsed and filtered. For each sample, productive Simpson clonality was calculated by taking the square root of Simpson's diversity index across productive rearrangements. The table was pulled from immuneACCESS by TCRdb, which kept in-frame rearrangements only. Such tables lose some clones; where checked, under half of the loss comes from unresolved V genes, and the rest has no known cause. From that table come the V and J calls and clone size; the DNA was used to work out D and trimming. The sample contains 52,000 or so clones, 86% of them found a single time. Around 2.7% of the sample goes to the ten largest clones.

Trimming removed 2 bases from V and 2 bases from J, leaving 20 bases between the germline ends. The germline V gene encodes CDR1 KGHSH and CDR2 LQKENI. The CDR3 has 18 amino acids, counting the end cysteine and phenylalanine. Only the CDR3 DNA stays, 54 bases, in frame from base 1. Collaborating institutions collected whole blood in K2EDTA tubes following their own protocols. For TCRbeta analysis, collaborators shipped samples as frozen whole blood, isolated PBMCs, or DNA extracted from either of those sample types. This TCR was recovered from a man of 80 years or more with acute or convalescent COVID-19. The chain is made from TRBV18 and TRBJ2-3; TRBD2 is possibly the D segment (5 matching bases). Specimen: peripheral blood. In nucleotides, the sequence is TGTGCCAGCTCACCATTAGGGTCGGGGATAGGAACCACAGATACGCAGTATTTT. The resulting protein is CASSPLGSGIGTTDTQYF. Joined to the reference TRBV18 and TRBJ2-3 proteins, this CDR3 gives the full variable domain: NAGVMQNPRHLVRRRGQEARLRCSPMKGHSHVYWYRQLPEEGLKFMVYLQKENIIDESGMPKERFSAEFPKEGPSILRIQQVVRGDSAAYFCASSPLGSGIGTTDTQYFGPGTRLTVL.